The T cell receptor (beta chain) under discussion was sequenced for a study of T cell responses to AZD1222 COVID-19 vaccine. Here immunoSEQ multiplex PCR was the method, and the copy in TCRdb shows in-frame clones only, minus some. There are approximately 110,000 clones in the sample; about nine tenths occur only once, and 7% to 9% lies in the top ten. The V gene lost 10 bases and the J gene lost 1 base, with 22 bases spanning the gap. Per the germline V gene, CDR1 is MDHEN and CDR2 is SYDVKM. The CDR3 runs to 16 residues. The chain links TRBV28 to TRBJ1-1, with D possibly TRBD1 on 6 matching bases. The receptor comes from an adult in good health. The input for sequencing was peripheral blood, taken on day 0 of AZD1222 vaccination. The CDR3 loop reads CATKPYRARGNTEAFF. The DNA of the CDR3 is TGTGCCACCAAACCCTACAGGGCTCGGGGGAACACTGAAGCTTTCTTT.